The subject of this entry is one TCR beta chain. Amplification used 60 V beta primers and 13 J beta primers. The method was immunoSEQ multiplex PCR; TCRdb's version includes in-frame clones alone and lacks a portion of them. The sample yields roughly 50,000 clones, about 89% seen once. The data stem from a study of glioma-infiltrating T cells after dendritic cell vaccination. Study as a whole: Between about 2002 and 2012, patients got autologous tumor lysate-pulsed dendritic cell vaccines. The vaccine used monocyte-derived dendritic cells pulsed overnight with autologous tumor lysate.

Germline values: CDR1 MDHEN, CDR2 SYDVKM. V was cut by 6 bases and J by 5 bases, with 16 bases left in between. The CDR3 is 14 amino acids. Time point defined: after dendritic cell vaccination, including at tumor progression/relapse. This TCR was sampled from a human donor with glioblastoma. The chain is built from TRBV28 and TRBJ1-1; D unclear. The material was blood, obtained after dendritic cell vaccination. This CDR3 reads CASSQARDKTEAFF. For the CDR3, the DNA is TGTGCCAGCAGCCAAGCGAGGGATAAAACTGAAGCTTTCTTT. Combining the CDR3 with reference TRBV28 and TRBJ1-1 gives the whole variable domain DVKVTQSSRYLVKRTGEKVFLECVQDMDHENMFWYRQDPGLGLRLIYFSYDVKMKEKGDIPEGYSVSREKKERFSLILESASTNQTSMYLCASSQARDKTEAFFGQGTRLTVV.